The 21 T cell receptor beta chains below all came from one sample that was sequenced in a study of tumor-infiltrating lymphocytes in glioblastoma multiforme. TCR beta libraries were built from RNA through three nested multiplex PCR rounds using modified ARM-PCR. TCRdb reprocessed the multiplex PCR reads via MiXCR and lists one record per CDR3 protein. Among over 10,000 distinct CDR3 sequences listed, around 60% were seen once. The sequenced material came from brain tumor tissue. Receptors originate from a male donor with glioblastoma.

The genes are TRBV5-1 and TRBJ2-3; unclear D gene. The CDR3 runs 13 residues. V was clipped by 5 bases and J by 11 bases, with 18 bases between them. CDR1 and CDR2 from the germline V gene are SGHRS and YFSETQ. This CDR3 is CASRPYTDPMQYF. The CDR3 region has the DNA TGCGCCAGCAGACCCTACACAGATCCCATGCAGTATTTT.

V gene TRBV20-1 combines with J gene TRBJ1-4, with a weak D call TRBD1 (5 bases). This CDR3 contains 12 residues. Germline values: CDR1 DFQATT, CDR2 SNEGSKA (reference sequence). V lost 6 bases to trimming and J lost 9 bases, with 14 bases between them. The CDR3 DNA reads TGCAGTGCCAGGATCGACAGTCAAAAACTGTTTTTT. Residues: CSARIDSQKLFF.

A note on this clonotype: A junction end diverges from the germline sequence, so it may reflect a read error. The rearrangement joins TRBV6-6 to TRBJ2-1; D not resolved. Germline CDR1 is MNHNY and CDR2 is SVGAGI (reference sequence). The CDR3 consists of 13 residues. CDR3 region: CAGSGRVGSEQLF. CDR3 nucleotide sequence: TGTGCCGGATCGGGTAGGGTGGGGTCTGAGCAGTTATTC.

Regarding this clonotype: Given the absence of the conserved phenylalanine or tryptophan at the CDR3 end, a read error is likely. The chain combines TRBV20-1 with TRBJ2-1, with TRBD2 identical over 7 bases. Germline CDR1 and CDR2: DFQATT and SNEGSKA (reference sequence). The V gene end was trimmed by 3 bases and the J gene end by 7 bases; junction bases not matched to a gene: 15. The CDR3 sequence is 16 residues long. CDR3 region: CSASRPGRAGMNEQFL. DNA of the CDR3: TGCAGTGCTAGTCGACCGGGGCGAGCGGGAATGAATGAGCAGTTCTTG.

The chain employs TRBV20-1 and TRBJ1-6; D unresolved. The CDR3 contains 15 residues. CDR1 DFQATT and CDR2 SNEGSKA come from the germline V gene (reference sequence). V was trimmed by 4 bases and J by 7 bases, leaving 17 bases between them. The chain's CDR3 is CSAIGRGPVNSPLHF. CDR3 DNA sequence: TGCAGTGCTATAGGACGGGGTCCCGTGAATTCACCCCTCCACTTT.

This clonotype was observed many times. One end of the junction is discordant with germline, which a read error may explain. The chain carries TRBV5-1 and TRBJ1-1; D unresolved. The germline CDR1 and CDR2 sequences are SGHRS and YFSETQ. CDR3 length equals 17 residues. CDR3 nucleotides: TGCGCCAGCAGCTTGGAGCAGGTTCACATCCTAAACACTGAAGCTTACTTT. It encodes CASSLEQVHILNTEAYF.

With regard to this clonotype: In this CDR3 the conserved last residue, phenylalanine or tryptophan, is missing, so a read error is likely. The chain carries TRBV6-1 and TRBJ1-5, with D hard to call. CDR3 length: 17 residues. CDR1 MNHNS and CDR2 SASEGT come from the germline V gene. CDR3 DNA sequence: TGTGCCAGTAGTGAAGCGCTTGGTCTAGGGAGCAATCAGCCCCAGCATATT. As protein: CASSEALGLGSNQPQHI.

On this clonotype: The conserved phenylalanine or tryptophan is not found at the CDR3 terminus, so this likely reflects a read error. The CDR3 reads CASSPGTGLREKLFC. The DNA for the CDR3 is TGCGCCAGCAGCCCTGGGACAGGGTTACGAGAAAAACTGTTTTGT. The chain links TRBV5-1 to TRBJ1-4, with 9 nucleotides matching TRBD1. V was pared by 4 bases and J by 8 bases, with 9 bases of the junction left unmatched. The CDR3 has 15 residues. CDR1 and CDR2 from the germline V gene are SGHRS and YFSETQ.

The rearrangement links TRBV6-1 to TRBJ2-1; 9 bases agree with TRBD2. The V and J ends lost 7 bases and 6 bases, in that order; junction bases with no gene match: 16. The CDR3 totals 17 residues. Germline CDR1 reads MNHNS; CDR2 reads SASEGT. The CDR3 DNA sequence: TGTGCCAGCACCATGACCGTAGGTAGCGGGAGCGGCAATGAGCAGTTCTTC. Its protein is CASTMTVGSGSGNEQFF.

This clonotype was found a few times. The gene calls are TRBV14 and TRBJ2-7; D might be TRBD2 (5 bases). CDR1 and CDR2 (germline): SGHDN, FVKESK. V was shortened by 1 base and J by 5 bases, with 9 bases between the two germline ends. This CDR3 is 13 amino acids long. The CDR3 reads CASSQVHGDEQYF. The CDR3 nucleotides are TGTGCCAGCAGCCAAGTTCACGGGGACGAGCAGTACTTC. Variable domain in full (rest from reference TRBV14 and TRBJ2-7): EAGVTQFPSHSVIEKGQTVTLRCDPISGHDNLYWYRRVMGKEIKFLLHFVKESKQDESGMPNNRFLAERTGGTYSTLKVQPAELEDSGVYFCASSQVHGDEQYFGPGTRLTVT.

V gene TRBV6-2 or TRBV6-3 combines with J gene TRBJ2-7; D not certain. Germline values: CDR1 MNHEY, CDR2 SVGEGT. The CDR3 has 13 residues. CDR3 residues: CISSIETFYEQYF. The CDR3, as DNA: TGTATCAGCAGTATAGAGACCTTCTACGAGCAGTACTTC.

This clonotype was detected once. One base away lies a much larger clone, so this may be a sequencing read error. The rearrangement joins TRBV28 to TRBJ2-4; maybe TRBD1 (5 bases). This CDR3 has 14 amino acids. The V and J ends lost 3 bases and 6 bases respectively, with 12 bases between them. Germline V gene sequence: CDR1 MDHEN, CDR2 SYDVKM. This chain's CDR3 is CASSFDGARNIQYF. The CDR3 DNA sequence: TGTGCCAGCAGTTTTGATGGGGCGCGAAACATTCAGTACTTC.

There are many counts of this clonotype. This may stem from a read error, because a much larger clone lies one nucleotide away. This chain joins TRBV4-1 and TRBJ2-7; D call uncertain. V was pared by 3 bases and J by 6 bases, with 18 bases between. The CDR3 runs to 15 residues. Germline V CDR1 and CDR2: MGHRA, YSYEKL. CDR3: CASSQNLMGSLEQYF. The CDR3 DNA reads as TGCGCCAGCAGCCAGAACCTGATGGGGTCCCTCGAGCAGTACTTC.

This clonotype was seen a few times. Possible read error: a much larger clone is one base away. This chain uses TRBV28 with TRBJ1-5; unclear D gene. Germline V gene sequence: CDR1 MDHEN, CDR2 SYDVKM. The CDR3 runs 15 residues. CDR3 nucleotides: TGTGCCAGCAGCCGCGGAACAGTTAGCAGTCAGCCCCAGCATTTT. As protein: CASSRGTVSSQPQHF.

The rearrangement links TRBV4-1 to TRBJ1-6; 11 positions agree with TRBD1. Germline V gene lookup returns CDR1 MGHRA and CDR2 YSYEKL. The CDR3 runs 16 residues. Trimming cost V 4 bases and J 13 bases; bases outside gene matches: 12. In DNA form, the CDR3 reads TGCGCCAGCAGCCTAGGAAGCCGGGACAGGGGGACCCCCCTCCACTTT. Its translation: CASSLGSRDRGTPLHF.

This chain connects TRBV5-1 to TRBJ2-1; D may correspond to TRBD1 or TRBD2 (5 bases each). The CDR3 runs to 13 residues. Germline V CDR1 and CDR2: SGHRS, YFSETQ. Trimming removed 5 bases from V and 5 bases from J, with 11 bases in between. CDR3 residues: CASRTGANNEQFF. The CDR3 bases are TGCGCCAGCAGGACCGGGGCCAACAATGAGCAGTTCTTC. The whole variable domain, remainder taken from reference TRBV5-1 and TRBJ2-1, is KAGVTQTPRYLIKTRGQQVTLSCSPISGHRSVSWYQQTPGQGLQFLFEYFSETQRNKGNFPGRFSGRQFSNSRSEMNVSTLELGDSALYLCASRTGANNEQFFGPGTRLTVL.

This clonotype was found a few times. The CDR3 region is CASSDTGTRSYEQYF. The CDR3 region has the DNA TGTGCCAGCAGCGACACCGGGACTCGTTCCTACGAGCAGTACTTC. This chain uses TRBV7-2 with TRBJ2-7; possibly TRBD2 for D (6 bases). Trimming cost V 5 bases and J 1 base, with 15 bases left between them. The CDR3 covers 15 residues. CDR1 and CDR2 (germline): SGHTA, FQGNSA.

On this clonotype: This CDR3 is missing its conserved last phenylalanine or tryptophan, likely due to a read error. This sequence joins TRBV12-3 or TRBV12-4 and TRBJ1-5; TRBD1 aligns across 7 bases. The CDR3 is made up of 13 amino acids. The V segment lost 5 bases and the J segment 13 bases; nucleotides outside the gene matches: 11. DNA for the CDR3: TGTGCCAGCAGTGCGACAGGGATGGTGCCGCAGCATCTT. This gives the protein CASSATGMVPQHL.

As regards this clonotype: The junction shows a germline mismatch at one end, possibly a read error. The J gene is TRBJ2-7, the V gene TRBV29-1, with 8 bases lining up with TRBD1. Germline V gene sequence: CDR1 SQVTM, CDR2 ANQGSEA. This CDR3 has 16 residues. The CDR3 loop is CSVDFPTGETSYEQYF. As DNA, the CDR3 is TGCAGCGTTGATTTCCCGACAGGGGAGACCTCCTACGAGCAATACTTC.

V gene TRBV11-2 combines with J gene TRBJ2-1; tentatively, D is TRBD2 (7 bases). Trimming left V 0 bases short and J 9 bases short, with 12 bases between. The CDR3 loop spans 14 amino acids. CDR1 is SGHAT, CDR2 FQNNGV, per germline. CDR3 nucleotides: TGTGCCAGCAGCTTAGATAGGGGGGAGGGTGAGCAGTTCTTC. This gives the protein CASSLDRGEGEQFF.

The V gene is TRBV20-1, the J gene TRBJ2-7, with D unresolved. Germline V CDR1 and CDR2: DFQATT, SNEGSKA (reference sequence). CDR3 size: 12 residues. Trimming cost V 2 bases and J 3 bases, with 8 bases left between them. CDR3 nucleotide sequence: TGCAGTGCTAGAATAGAAGGCTACGAGCAGTACTTC. Translated: CSARIEGYEQYF.